In its sample, the clone carrying this T cell receptor beta chain was seen a few times. The sample originates from a study of beta chain features in type 1 diabetes. The whole isolated RNA underwent reverse transcription, so sequencing captured expressed TCRB transcripts. Assay: immunoSEQ multiplex PCR; the TCRdb copy retains only in-frame clones and omits some. Counted here are 350,000 or so clones, roughly 21% occurring once; the ten biggest clones make up 0.044%. The CDR3 is made up of 12 amino acids. Germline CDR1 SGHTA, CDR2 FQGNSA. Trimming took off 5 bases at V and 4 bases at J, with 8 bases between the two ends.

The chain employs TRBV7-2 and TRBJ2-5, with D possibly matching TRBD2 (5 bases). The sample comprised naive CD4+ T cells from blood. The clonotype comes from a woman in her late teens or twenties in good health. This CDR3 is CASSPAGETQYF. In DNA, the CDR3 is TGTGCCAGCAGCCCCGCGGGAGAGACCCAGTACTTC.